These 7 T cell receptor beta chains came from one sample sequenced in a study of blood T cell repertoires in COVID-19 (TCRdb year 2020). Libraries were prepared through the immunoSEQ multiplex PCR assay. TCRdb provides this immuneACCESS table in a form limited to in-frame rearrangements. Some clones are lacking; in checked studies, under half of them reflect an unresolved V gene, and why the rest are absent is not known. This sample is represented by about 270,000 clones; about 87% of them were singletons. The ten largest clonotypes hold more than 0.95% of the sample. Sequenced sample: PBMCs or T cells enriched from blood (not recorded which). The receptors stem from a woman aged 40 to 55 with acute COVID-19.

This rearrangement joins TRBV9 to TRBJ2-2; 10 nucleotides agree with TRBD2. CDR3 size: 15 residues. Germline V gene lookup returns CDR1 SGDLS and CDR2 YYNGEE. Trimming took 2 bases from V and 3 from J; bases not matched to a gene: 1. CDR3 amino acids: CASSVSGRYTGELFF. The DNA for the CDR3 is TGTGCCAGCAGCGTTAGCGGGAGGTACACCGGGGAGCTGTTTTTT.

The rearrangement joins TRBV19 to TRBJ1-1, with D possibly being TRBD1 (6 bases). V was trimmed by 6 bases and J by 2 bases, leaving 19 bases between them. The germline CDR1 and CDR2 sequences are LNHDA and SQIVND (reference sequence). The CDR3 covers 16 residues. The CDR3 nucleotides are TGTGCCAGTAGCCGTGCGACAGGTTCTCGTAACACTGAAGCTTTCTTT. Protein sequence: CASSRATGSRNTEAFF.

The rearrangement joins TRBV2 to TRBJ2-1; 10 bases are a match to TRBD2. Germline CDR1 is SNHLY and CDR2 is FYNNEI. The CDR3 extends over 18 amino acids. Trimming cost V 4 bases and J 5 bases; bases outside gene matches: 14. The CDR3 is CASSVNFPGLATNNEQFF. In DNA form, the CDR3 reads TGTGCCAGCAGTGTTAACTTCCCGGGACTAGCGACGAACAATGAGCAGTTCTTC.

This rearrangement joins TRBV27 to TRBJ2-1, with a weak D call TRBD2 (6 bases). CDR3 length: 18 amino acids. The germline V and J ends were trimmed by 3 bases and 4 bases, with 22 bases remaining between them. Germline CDR1 MNHEY, CDR2 SMNVEV (reference sequence). DNA of the CDR3: TGTGCCAGCAGTTTGCCCAGTGCCGCCAGGGCGGGATACAATGAGCAGTTCTTC. As protein: CASSLPSAARAGYNEQFF.

This chain connects TRBV27 to TRBJ1-5, with unresolved D. Per germline, CDR1 MNHEY and CDR2 SMNVEV (reference sequence). The CDR3 has 14 amino acids. The ends were cut back, 6 bases at V and 3 bases at J, with 12 bases in the middle. As DNA, the CDR3 is TGTGCCAGCAGGGGAGGGTTATTCAATCAGCCCCAGCATTTT. It is translated as CASRGGLFNQPQHF.

The chain employs TRBV5-4 and TRBJ2-7, with D perhaps matching TRBD2 (5 bases). V lost 0 bases and J lost 1, with 8 bases in between. The CDR3 sequence is 14 residues long. CDR1 is SGHNT, CDR2 YYREEE, per germline (reference sequence). The CDR3 reads CASSLVTGSYEQYF. The DNA for the CDR3 is TGTGCCAGCAGCTTGGTAACGGGATCCTACGAGCAGTACTTC. The whole variable domain, filled in from reference TRBV5-4 and TRBJ2-7, reads ETGVTQSPTHLIKTRGQQVTLRCSSQSGHNTVSWYQQALGQGPQFIFQYYREEENGRGNFPPRFSGLQFPNYSSELNVNALELDDSALYLCASSLVTGSYEQYFGPGTRLTVT.

The gene calls are TRBV7-9 and TRBJ1-2, with a tentative D call TRBD1 (6 bases). Trimming took 2 bases from V and 6 from J, leaving 13 bases between them. CDR1 is SEHNR and CDR2 is FQNEAQ in the germline V gene (reference sequence). The CDR3 has 14 residues. The CDR3 sequence is CASSLSGGMDGYTF. The CDR3 coding sequence is TGTGCCAGCAGCTTATCTGGGGGCATGGATGGCTACACCTTC.